These 14 T cell receptor beta chains were sequenced from one sample in a study of blood T cell repertoires in COVID-19. Data came from immunoSEQ multiplex PCR; TCRdb stores just in-frame clones and leaves some out. This sample has some 200,000 clones, with roughly 94% found just once. The specimen sequenced was peripheral blood. These receptors originate from a man aged 25 to 40 with COVID-19, enrolled during active disease.

The J gene is TRBJ2-1, the V gene TRBV3-1 (or the pseudogene TRBV3-2); 8 bases match TRBD2. The V gene's germline CDR1 is LGHDT and CDR2 YNNKEL (reference sequence). J lost 7 bases, V lost 0 bases, and 8 bases had no gene match. The CDR3 is 16 residues long. The CDR3: CASSQDGGAGWNEQFF. CDR3 sequence (DNA): TGTGCCAGCAGCCAAGACGGGGGGGCGGGCTGGAATGAGCAGTTCTTC.

The genes are TRBV6-6 and TRBJ2-4; TRBD2 matches at 7 bases. CDR3 size: 18 residues. Germline values: CDR1 MNHNY, CDR2 SVGAGI (reference sequence). V was clipped by 7 bases and J by 2 bases; unmatched bases: 17. DNA of the CDR3: TGTGCCAGCATTCGAGGGACTAAAGCGGGGATTCCCAAAAACATTCAGTACTTC. Its translation: CASIRGTKAGIPKNIQYF.

The rearrangement uses TRBV18 and TRBJ2-2, with D maybe TRBD1 (7 bases). CDR3 length: 16 amino acids. Deletions cut 2 bases from V and 3 bases from J, with 13 bases between. The germline CDR1 and CDR2 sequences are KGHSH and LQKENI. Written as DNA, the CDR3 is TGTGCCAGCTCACCATTTGACAGGGAGGACACCGGGGAGCTGTTTTTT. Its protein product is CASSPFDREDTGELFF.

The gene calls are TRBV6-6 and TRBJ2-3, with TRBD2 matching 8 bases. This CDR3 comprises 15 residues. Germline-derived CDR1 and CDR2 are MNHNY and SVGAGI (reference sequence). V gave up 8 bases and J gave up 2 bases; unmatched junction bases: 9. CDR3 bases: TGTGCCAGCGGTATGAGAGCGGGGGCCACAGATACGCAGTATTTT. Its protein is CASGMRAGATDTQYF.

This clone has more than one count but fewer than ten. The chain couples TRBV2 to TRBJ2-1, with D maybe TRBD1 (6 bases). CDR1 SNHLY and CDR2 FYNNEI come from the germline V gene. V lost 1 base and J 3 bases, leaving 10 bases between the germline ends. The CDR3 extends over 15 amino acids. CDR3 nucleotide sequence: TGTGCCAGCAGTGAAGGGCAGGGGCACTACAATGAGCAGTTCTTC. This codes for CASSEGQGHYNEQFF.

The chain combines TRBV9 with TRBJ2-7; possible D gene TRBD1, 5 bases. The V gene lost 5 bases and the J gene lost 5 bases, with 14 bases spanning the gap. This CDR3 region has 13 residues. Germline CDR1 is SGDLS and CDR2 is YYNGEE. The chain's CDR3 is CASSSWGGDEQYF. CDR3 bases: TGTGCCAGCAGTAGCTGGGGCGGCGACGAGCAGTACTTC.

The chain couples TRBV5-4 to TRBJ1-3, with a tentative D call TRBD1 (5 bases). The V gene's germline CDR1 is SGHNT and CDR2 YYREEE (reference sequence). V was clipped by 4 bases and J by 8 bases, with 13 bases between them. This CDR3 has 13 amino acids. Here the CDR3 reads CASSEGVRDTIYF. Written as DNA, the CDR3 is TGTGCCAGCAGCGAAGGGGTCCGGGACACCATATATTTT.

A single count supports this clone. V is TRBV12-5 and J is TRBJ1-1; no clear D. V lost 0 bases to trimming and J lost 1 base, with 21 bases between them. The CDR3 sequence is 19 residues long. The V gene's germline CDR1 is LGHNT and CDR2 FRNRAP. The CDR3 loop reads CASGLVRVSYRGQNTEAFF. The DNA for the CDR3 is TGTGCTAGTGGTTTGGTACGGGTCTCATATCGAGGGCAGAACACTGAAGCTTTCTTT.

The chain recombines TRBV4-1 with TRBJ1-2, with no clear D. This CDR3 is built from 14 residues. Germline V gene lookup returns CDR1 MGHRA and CDR2 YSYEKL. Trimming took 5 bases from V and 8 from J, leaving 18 bases between them. Written as DNA, the CDR3 is TGCGCCAGCAGCGACCGCAAGAGCACAGCAGGCTACACCTTC. This encodes CASSDRKSTAGYTF.

V is TRBV4-1 and J is TRBJ1-3, with D unclear. Per the germline V gene, CDR1 is MGHRA and CDR2 is YSYEKL. V gave up 4 bases and J gave up 0 bases, with 13 bases separating them. There are 16 residues in the CDR3. CDR3 sequence: CASSPSFLSSGNTIYF. The CDR3 coding sequence is TGCGCCAGCAGCCCTTCCTTCCTGAGCTCTGGAAACACCATATATTTT.

V usage is TRBV10-3 and J usage is TRBJ1-1, with 9 positions matching TRBD1. CDR1 is ENHRY, CDR2 SYGVKD, per germline. The V and J ends lost 2 bases and 1 base, in that order; junction bases with no gene match: 2. CDR3 length: 15 amino acids. The CDR3 loop reads CAISEVGQGNTEAFF. The CDR3 nucleotides are TGTGCCATCAGTGAGGTGGGACAGGGGAACACTGAAGCTTTCTTT.

This chain uses TRBV5-6 with TRBJ1-1, with 8 bases that match TRBD1. With 5 bases clipped from V and 1 base from J, the junction kept 4 bases outside the gene matches. CDR1 is SGHDT and CDR2 is YYEEEE in the germline V gene. The CDR3 totals 14 residues. This chain's CDR3 is CASRRQGTNTEAFF. CDR3 nucleotide sequence: TGTGCCAGCAGAAGACAGGGGACGAACACTGAAGCTTTCTTT.

The rearrangement links TRBV4-1 to TRBJ1-5; D ambiguous. Germline V lookup: CDR1 MGHRA, CDR2 YSYEKL. V lost 0 bases to trimming and J lost 3 bases, with 15 bases between them. The CDR3 totals 17 residues. DNA of the CDR3: TGCGCCAGCAGCCAAGATGTTGGCAGGTGGGTCAATCAGCCCCAGCATTTT. Translated: CASSQDVGRWVNQPQHF.

This clone was seen a single time. The chain couples TRBV5-4 to TRBJ1-1; 7 nucleotides line up with TRBD1. The CDR3 covers 14 residues. The V gene's germline CDR1 is SGHNT and CDR2 YYREEE (reference sequence). Trimming took 2 bases from V and 10 from J; bases not matched to a gene: 11. CDR3 sequence reads: CASSLSGLPGGAFF. The CDR3 DNA reads TGTGCCAGCAGCTTATCGGGGCTCCCAGGGGGAGCTTTCTTT.